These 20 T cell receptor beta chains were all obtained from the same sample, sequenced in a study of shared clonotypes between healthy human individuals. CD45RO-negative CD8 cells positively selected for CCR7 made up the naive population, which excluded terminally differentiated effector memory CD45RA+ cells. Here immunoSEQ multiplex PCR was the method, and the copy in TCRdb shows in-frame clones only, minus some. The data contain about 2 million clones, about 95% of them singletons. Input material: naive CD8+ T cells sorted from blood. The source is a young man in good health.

CDR3 region: CAWTGGTLTNIQYF. CDR3 nucleotides: TGTGCCTGGACGGGGGGGACTCTAACGAACATTCAGTACTTC. This chain joins TRBV30 and TRBJ2-4; 8 nucleotides agree with TRBD2. Trimming removed 4 bases from V and 7 bases from J; junction bases left unmatched: 9. Looked up from germline, CDR1 is GTSNPN and CDR2 is SVGIG (reference sequence). The CDR3 is 14 amino acids.

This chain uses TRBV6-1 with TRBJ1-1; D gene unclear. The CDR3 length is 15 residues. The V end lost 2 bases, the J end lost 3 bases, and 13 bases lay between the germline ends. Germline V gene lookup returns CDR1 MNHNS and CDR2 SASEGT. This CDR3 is CASSERGVRYTEAFF. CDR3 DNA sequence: TGTGCCAGCAGTGAACGTGGGGTGCGATACACTGAAGCTTTCTTT.

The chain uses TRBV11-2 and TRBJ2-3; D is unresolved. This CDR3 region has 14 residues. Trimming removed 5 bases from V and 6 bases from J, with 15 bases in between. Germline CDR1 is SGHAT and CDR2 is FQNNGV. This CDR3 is CASSPGPFADTQYF. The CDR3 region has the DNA TGTGCCAGCAGCCCTGGGCCTTTCGCGGATACGCAGTATTTT.

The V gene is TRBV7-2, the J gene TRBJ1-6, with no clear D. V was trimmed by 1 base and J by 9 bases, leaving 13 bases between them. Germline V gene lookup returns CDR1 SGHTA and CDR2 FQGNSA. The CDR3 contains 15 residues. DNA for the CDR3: TGTGCCAGCAGCTTAGGAGTCAGATCTGGTTCACCCCTCCACTTT. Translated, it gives CASSLGVRSGSPLHF.

CDR3 in amino acids: CAISTDTYEQYF. CDR3 nucleotides: TGTGCCATCAGTACGGACACCTACGAGCAGTACTTC. The rearrangement joins TRBV10-3 to TRBJ2-7, with D perhaps TRBD1 (5 bases). The CDR3 extends over 12 amino acids. Trimming left V 5 bases short and J 2 bases short, with 7 bases between. CDR1 and CDR2 from the germline V gene are ENHRY and SYGVKD.

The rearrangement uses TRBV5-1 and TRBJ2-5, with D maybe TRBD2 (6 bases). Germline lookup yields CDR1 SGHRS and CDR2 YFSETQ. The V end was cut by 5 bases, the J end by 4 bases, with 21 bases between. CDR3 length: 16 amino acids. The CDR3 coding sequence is TGCGCCAGCAGGGTCCCACTTTGTCGGGAGACAGAGACCCAGTACTTC. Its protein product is CASRVPLCRETETQYF.

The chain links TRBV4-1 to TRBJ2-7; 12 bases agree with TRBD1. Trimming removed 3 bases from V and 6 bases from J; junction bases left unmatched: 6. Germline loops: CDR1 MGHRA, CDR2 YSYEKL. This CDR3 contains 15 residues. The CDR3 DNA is TGCGCCAGCAGCCAGACCGGGACAGGGGGCAGCGAGCAGTACTTC. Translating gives CASSQTGTGGSEQYF.

Here the CDR3 DNA reads TGTGCCAGCAGCTTAGCCCGGGACACCCCTTGGGGGCAGTACTTC. This translates into CASSLARDTPWGQYF. The rearrangement joins TRBV11-2 to TRBJ2-7; the D gene is possibly TRBD1 (6 bases). V shed 1 base and J shed 9 bases, with 19 bases lying between them. The germline V gene has CDR1 SGHAT and CDR2 FQNNGV. The CDR3 totals 15 residues. The full variable domain, in which reference TRBV11-2 and TRBJ2-7 provide the parts outside the CDR3, is EAGVAQSPRYKIIEKRQSVAFWCNPISGHATLYWYQQILGQGPKLLIQFQNNGVVDDSQLPKDRFSAERLKGVDSTLKIQPAKLEDSAVYLCASSLARDTPWGQYFGPGTRLTVT.

The CDR3 is CASQDRGAYNEQFF. The CDR3 DNA follows: TGTGCCAGCCAGGACAGGGGAGCCTACAATGAGCAGTTCTTC. V gene TRBV11-2 combines with J gene TRBJ2-1; 9 bases are a match to TRBD1. After removal of 8 bases from V and 2 bases from J, the junction contained 4 bases not matched to a gene. CDR3 length: 14 residues. Germline CDR1 is SGHAT and CDR2 is FQNNGV.

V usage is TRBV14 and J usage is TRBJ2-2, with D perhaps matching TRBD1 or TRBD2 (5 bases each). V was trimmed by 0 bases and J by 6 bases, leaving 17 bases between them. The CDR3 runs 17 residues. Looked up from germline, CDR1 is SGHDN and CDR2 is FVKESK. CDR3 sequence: CASSQDGAATWSGELFF. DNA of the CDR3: TGTGCCAGCAGCCAAGACGGGGCAGCGACCTGGTCCGGGGAGCTGTTTTTT.

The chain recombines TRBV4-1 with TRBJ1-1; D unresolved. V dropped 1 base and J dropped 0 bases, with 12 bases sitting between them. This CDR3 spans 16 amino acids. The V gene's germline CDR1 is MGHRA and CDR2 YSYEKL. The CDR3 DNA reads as TGCGCCAGCAGCCAAGTGTACGGAGGTTTGAACACTGAAGCTTTCTTT. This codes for CASSQVYGGLNTEAFF.

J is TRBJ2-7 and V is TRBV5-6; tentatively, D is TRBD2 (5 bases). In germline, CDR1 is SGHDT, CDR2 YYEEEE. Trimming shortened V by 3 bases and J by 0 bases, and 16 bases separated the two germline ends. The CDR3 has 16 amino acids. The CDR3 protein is CASSSGSGGPSYEQYF. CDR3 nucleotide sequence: TGTGCCAGCAGCTCGGGGAGCGGCGGACCCTCCTACGAGCAGTACTTC.

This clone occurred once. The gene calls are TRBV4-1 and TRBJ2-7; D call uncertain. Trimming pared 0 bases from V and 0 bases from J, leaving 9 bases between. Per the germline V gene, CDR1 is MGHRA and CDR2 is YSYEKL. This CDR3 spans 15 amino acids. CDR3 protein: CASSQEKQVSYEQYF. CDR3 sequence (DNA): TGCGCCAGCAGCCAAGAAAAGCAGGTCTCCTACGAGCAGTACTTC.

CDR3 in amino acids: CASSYSSNTEAFF. The CDR3 DNA reads as TGCGCCAGCAGCTACAGCTCGAACACTGAAGCTTTCTTT. V gene TRBV5-1 combines with J gene TRBJ1-1; no firm D call. Trimming removed 3 bases at V and 1 base at J, with 7 bases between. This CDR3 has 13 residues. Germline V gene data show CDR1 as SGHRS and CDR2 as YFSETQ.

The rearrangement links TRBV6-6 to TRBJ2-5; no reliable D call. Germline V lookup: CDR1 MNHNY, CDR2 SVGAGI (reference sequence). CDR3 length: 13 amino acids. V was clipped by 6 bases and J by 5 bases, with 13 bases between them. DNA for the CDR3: TGTGCCAGCAGCTCCCGAGGTACGGAGACCCAGTACTTC. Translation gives CASSSRGTETQYF.

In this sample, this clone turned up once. CDR3 loop: CASSYYGHPGELFF. The DNA of the CDR3 is TGTGCCAGCAGTTACTATGGACACCCCGGGGAGCTGTTTTTT. The chain carries TRBV6-6 and TRBJ2-2; perhaps TRBD1 as D (5 bases). CDR1 is MNHNY, CDR2 SVGAGI, per germline (reference sequence). V was clipped by 1 base and J by 6 bases, with 9 bases between them. This CDR3 is 14 amino acids long.

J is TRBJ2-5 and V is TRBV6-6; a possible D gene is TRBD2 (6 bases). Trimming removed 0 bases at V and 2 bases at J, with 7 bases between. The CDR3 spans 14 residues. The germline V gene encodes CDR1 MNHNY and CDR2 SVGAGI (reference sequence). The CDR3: CASSYSAGQETQYF. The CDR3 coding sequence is TGTGCCAGCAGTTACTCGGCGGGACAAGAGACCCAGTACTTC.

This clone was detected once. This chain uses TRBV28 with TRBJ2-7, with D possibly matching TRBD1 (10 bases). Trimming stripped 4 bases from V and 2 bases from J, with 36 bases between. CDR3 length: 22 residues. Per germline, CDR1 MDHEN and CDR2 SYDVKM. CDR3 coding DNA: TGTGCCAGCAGTTCGACCGGGACAGGGGAAGGTATGGAGCGGGGGGCCCCCTACGAGCAGTACTTC. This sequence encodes CASSSTGTGEGMERGAPYEQYF.

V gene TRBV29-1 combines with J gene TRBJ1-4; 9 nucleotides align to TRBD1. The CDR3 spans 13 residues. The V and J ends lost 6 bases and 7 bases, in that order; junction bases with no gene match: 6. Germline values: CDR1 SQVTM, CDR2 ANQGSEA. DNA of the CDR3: TGCAGCGTGGCCGGGACAGGGAGTGAAAAACTGTTTTTT. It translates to CSVAGTGSEKLFF.

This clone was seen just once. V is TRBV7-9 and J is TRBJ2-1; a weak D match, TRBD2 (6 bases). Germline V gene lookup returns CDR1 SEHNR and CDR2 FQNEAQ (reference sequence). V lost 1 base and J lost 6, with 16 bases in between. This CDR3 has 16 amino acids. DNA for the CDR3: TGTGCCAGCAGCTTAGAATTGCTAGCGATATCCAATGAGCAGTTCTTC. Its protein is CASSLELLAISNEQFF. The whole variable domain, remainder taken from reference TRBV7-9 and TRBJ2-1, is DTGVSQNPRHKITKRGQNVTFRCDPISEHNRLYWYRQTLGQGPEFLTYFQNEAQLEKSRLLSDRFSAERPKGSFSTLEIQRTEQGDSAMYLCASSLELLAISNEQFFGPGTRLTVL.